At least ten counts were recorded for the clone carrying this TCR beta chain. Its antigen is as yet unknown. V lost 7 bases and J 4 bases, leaving 12 bases between the germline ends. The germline CDR1 and CDR2 sequences are SGHKS and YYEKEE (reference sequence). The CDR3 sequence is 13 residues long. Separate cDNA molecules each had unique molecular identifiers attached to them. One entry per CDR3 protein results from TCRdb running MiXCR on the 5' RACE reads. The sample includes 45,000 to 60,000 distinct CDR3 sequences, about 10% seen only once; the top ten take 4.5%. This sample was included in a study of early T cells in non-severe SARS-CoV-2 infection. Overall study findings and caveats: Reliance on VDJdb matching favored anti-spike CD8 responses; private and CD4 specificities were missed.

This receptor was taken from an adult who was a healthcare worker with PCR-confirmed SARS-CoV-2 infection or an uninfected control (not recorded which). The J gene is TRBJ1-5, the V gene TRBV5-5; no clear D. The sequenced sample was whole blood. In DNA form, the CDR3 reads TGTGCCAGCCGGGCGGTGGAGAATCAGCCCCAGCATTTT. The encoded protein is CASRAVENQPQHF.